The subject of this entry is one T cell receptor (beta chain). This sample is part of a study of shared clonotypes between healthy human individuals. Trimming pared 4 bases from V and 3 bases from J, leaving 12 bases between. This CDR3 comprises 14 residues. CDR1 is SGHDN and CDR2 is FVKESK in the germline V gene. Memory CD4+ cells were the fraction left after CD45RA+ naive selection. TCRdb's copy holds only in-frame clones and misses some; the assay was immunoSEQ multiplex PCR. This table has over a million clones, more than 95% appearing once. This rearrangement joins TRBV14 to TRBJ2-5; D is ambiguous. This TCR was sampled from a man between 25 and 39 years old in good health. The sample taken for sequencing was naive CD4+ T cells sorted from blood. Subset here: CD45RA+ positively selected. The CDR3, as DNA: TGTGCCAGCAGCCCCCGACTGATTAAAGAGACCCAGTACTTC. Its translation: CASSPRLIKETQYF.